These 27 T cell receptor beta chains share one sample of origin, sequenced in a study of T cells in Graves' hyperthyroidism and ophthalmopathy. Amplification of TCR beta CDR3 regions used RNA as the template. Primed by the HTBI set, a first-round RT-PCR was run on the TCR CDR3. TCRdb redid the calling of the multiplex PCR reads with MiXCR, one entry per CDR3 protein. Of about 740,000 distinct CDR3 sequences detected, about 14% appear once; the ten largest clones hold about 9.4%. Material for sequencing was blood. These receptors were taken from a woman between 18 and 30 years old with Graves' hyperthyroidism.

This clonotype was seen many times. CDR3 in DNA: TGTGCCACCAGCAGGTCGGGGATGAACACTGAAGCTTTCTTT. Amino acids: CATSRSGMNTEAFF. The chain links TRBV15 to TRBJ1-1; D remains ambiguous. CDR1 and CDR2 (germline): LNHNV, YYDKDF (reference sequence). The CDR3 is 14 residues long. V shed 3 bases and J shed 0 bases, with 8 bases lying between them.

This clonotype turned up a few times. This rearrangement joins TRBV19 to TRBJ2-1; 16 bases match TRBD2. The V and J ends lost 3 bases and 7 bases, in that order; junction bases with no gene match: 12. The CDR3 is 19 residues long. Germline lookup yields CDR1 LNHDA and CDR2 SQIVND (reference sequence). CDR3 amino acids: CASSILGLAGGPLINEQFF. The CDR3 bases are TGTGCCAGTAGTATCTTGGGACTAGCGGGAGGGCCATTGATTAATGAGCAGTTCTTC. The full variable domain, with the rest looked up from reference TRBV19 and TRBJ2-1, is DGGITQSPKYLFRKEGQNVTLSCEQNLNHDAMYWYRQDPGQGLRLIYYSQIVNDFQKGDIAEGYSVSREKKESFPLTVTSAQKNPTAFYLCASSILGLAGGPLINEQFFGPGTRLTVL.

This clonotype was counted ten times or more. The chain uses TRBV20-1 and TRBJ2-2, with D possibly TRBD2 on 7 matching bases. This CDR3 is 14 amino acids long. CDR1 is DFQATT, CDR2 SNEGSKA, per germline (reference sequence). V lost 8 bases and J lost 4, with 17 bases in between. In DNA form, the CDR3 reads TGCAGTACCAGCCCGGGGGGCGCCACCGGGGAGCTGTTTTTT. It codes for CSTSPGGATGELFF.

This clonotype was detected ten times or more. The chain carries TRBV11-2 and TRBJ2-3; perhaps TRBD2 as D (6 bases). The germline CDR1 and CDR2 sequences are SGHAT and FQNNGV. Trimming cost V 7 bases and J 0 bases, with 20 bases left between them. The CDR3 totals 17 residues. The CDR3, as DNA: TGTGCCAGCACCTCCTTGGGTGGGAGGCAGAGCACAGATACGCAGTATTTT. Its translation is CASTSLGGRQSTDTQYF.

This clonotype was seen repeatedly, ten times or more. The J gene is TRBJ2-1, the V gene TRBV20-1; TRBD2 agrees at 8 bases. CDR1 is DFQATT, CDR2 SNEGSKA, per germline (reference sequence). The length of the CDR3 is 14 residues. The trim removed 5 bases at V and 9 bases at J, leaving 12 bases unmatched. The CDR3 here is CSARTSRRKREQFF. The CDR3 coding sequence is TGCAGTGCTCGGACTAGCAGGAGAAAGCGTGAGCAGTTCTTC.

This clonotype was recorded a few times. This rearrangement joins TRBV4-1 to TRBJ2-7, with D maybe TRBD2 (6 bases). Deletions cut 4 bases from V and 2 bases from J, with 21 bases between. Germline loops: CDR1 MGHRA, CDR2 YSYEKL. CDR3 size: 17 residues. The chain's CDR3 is CASSRTPVGREAYEQYF. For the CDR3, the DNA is TGCGCCAGCAGCCGAACCCCCGTTGGGCGGGAAGCCTACGAGCAGTACTTC.

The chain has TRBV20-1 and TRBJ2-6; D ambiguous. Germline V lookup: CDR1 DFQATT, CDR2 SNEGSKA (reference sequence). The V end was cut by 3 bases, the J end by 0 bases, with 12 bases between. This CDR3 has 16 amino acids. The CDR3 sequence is CSASHGPSSGANVLTF. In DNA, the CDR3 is TGCAGTGCTAGTCACGGCCCGTCCTCTGGGGCCAACGTCCTGACTTTC.

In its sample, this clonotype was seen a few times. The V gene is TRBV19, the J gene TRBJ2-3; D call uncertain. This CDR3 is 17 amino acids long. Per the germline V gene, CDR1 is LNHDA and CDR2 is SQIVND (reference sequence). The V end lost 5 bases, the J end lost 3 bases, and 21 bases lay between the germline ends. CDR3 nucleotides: TGTGCCAGTAGTCCCTATATCCCAGGCGGATGGACAGATACGCAGTATTTT. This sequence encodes CASSPYIPGGWTDTQYF. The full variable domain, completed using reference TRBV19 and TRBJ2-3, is DGGITQSPKYLFRKEGQNVTLSCEQNLNHDAMYWYRQDPGQGLRLIYYSQIVNDFQKGDIAEGYSVSREKKESFPLTVTSAQKNPTAFYLCASSPYIPGGWTDTQYFGPGTRLTVL.

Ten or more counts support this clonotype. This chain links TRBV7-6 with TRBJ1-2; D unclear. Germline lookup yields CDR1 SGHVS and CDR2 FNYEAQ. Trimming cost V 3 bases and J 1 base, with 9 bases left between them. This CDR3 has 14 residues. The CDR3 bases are TGTGCCAGCAGCTTCAGTACAGATAACTATGGCTACACCTTC. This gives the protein CASSFSTDNYGYTF.

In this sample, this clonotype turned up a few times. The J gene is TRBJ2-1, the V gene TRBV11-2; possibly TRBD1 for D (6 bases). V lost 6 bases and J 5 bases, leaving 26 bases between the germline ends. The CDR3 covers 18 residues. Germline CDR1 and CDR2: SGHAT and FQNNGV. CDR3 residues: CASRVIGYRAMGDNEQFF. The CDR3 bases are TGTGCCAGCAGAGTGATAGGGTACAGGGCGATGGGGGACAATGAGCAGTTCTTC.

Here the CDR3 reads CASSADRDLYEQYF. CDR3 in DNA: TGTGCCAGCAGCGCGGACAGAGATCTCTACGAGCAGTACTTC. J is TRBJ2-7 and V is TRBV14, with D possibly being TRBD1 (6 bases). Germline assignment: CDR1 SGHDN and CDR2 FVKESK. Trimming removed 5 bases from V and 3 bases from J, with 14 bases in between. The CDR3 has 14 amino acids. Full variable domain (remainder filled in from reference TRBV14 and TRBJ2-7): EAGVTQFPSHSVIEKGQTVTLRCDPISGHDNLYWYRRVMGKEIKFLLHFVKESKQDESGMPNNRFLAERTGGTYSTLKVQPAELEDSGVYFCASSADRDLYEQYFGPGTRLTVT.

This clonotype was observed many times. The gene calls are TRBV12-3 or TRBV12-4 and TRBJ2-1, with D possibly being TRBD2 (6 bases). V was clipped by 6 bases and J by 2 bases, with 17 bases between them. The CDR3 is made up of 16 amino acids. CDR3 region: CASSPVAVPAYNEQFF. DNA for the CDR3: TGTGCCAGCAGCCCCGTAGCGGTACCCGCCTACAATGAGCAGTTCTTC.

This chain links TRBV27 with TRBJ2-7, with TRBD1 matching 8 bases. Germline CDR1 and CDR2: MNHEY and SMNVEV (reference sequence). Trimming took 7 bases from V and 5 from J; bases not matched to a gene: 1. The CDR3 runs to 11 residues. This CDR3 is CASKTGDEQYF. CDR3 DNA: TGTGCCAGCAAGACAGGGGACGAGCAGTACTTC.

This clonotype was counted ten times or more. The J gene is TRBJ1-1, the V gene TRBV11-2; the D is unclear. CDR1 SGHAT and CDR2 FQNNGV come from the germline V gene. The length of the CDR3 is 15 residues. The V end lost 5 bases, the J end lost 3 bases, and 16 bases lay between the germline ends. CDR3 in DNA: TGTGCCAGCAGCATGGGTTCTCGGCGGTACACTGAAGCTTTCTTT. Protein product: CASSMGSRRYTEAFF.

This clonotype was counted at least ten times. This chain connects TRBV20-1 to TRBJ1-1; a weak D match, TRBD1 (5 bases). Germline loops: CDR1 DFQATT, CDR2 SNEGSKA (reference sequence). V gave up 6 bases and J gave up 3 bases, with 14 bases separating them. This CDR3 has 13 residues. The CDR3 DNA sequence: TGCAGTGCCCCCGCGAGGGGAGACACTGAAGCTTTCTTT. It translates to CSAPARGDTEAFF.

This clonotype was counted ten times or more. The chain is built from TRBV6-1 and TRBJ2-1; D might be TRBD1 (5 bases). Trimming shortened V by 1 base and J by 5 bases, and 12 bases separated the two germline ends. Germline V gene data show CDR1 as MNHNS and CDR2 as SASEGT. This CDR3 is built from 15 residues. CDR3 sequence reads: CASSEDIDSHNEQFF. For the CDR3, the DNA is TGTGCCAGCAGTGAAGACATCGACAGTCACAATGAGCAGTTCTTC.

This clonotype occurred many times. The CDR3 loop reads CATRPTGQGVDGYTF. CDR3 DNA sequence: TGTGCCACCAGACCCACGGGACAGGGAGTCGATGGCTACACCTTC. The chain carries TRBV12-3 or TRBV12-4 and TRBJ1-2, with 9 bases identical to TRBD1. J was trimmed by 6 bases and V by 10 bases; bases with no gene match: 15. The CDR3 is 15 residues long.

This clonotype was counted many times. CDR3 protein: CASSPSEREDEQYF. Here the CDR3 DNA reads TGTGCCAGCAGTCCGTCCGAGCGGGAAGACGAGCAGTACTTC. The chain combines TRBV28 with TRBJ2-7; the match to TRBD2 covers 7 bases. Germline V CDR1 and CDR2: MDHEN, SYDVKM. The CDR3 extends over 14 amino acids. V dropped 5 bases and J dropped 5; count of bases not matched to a gene: 9.

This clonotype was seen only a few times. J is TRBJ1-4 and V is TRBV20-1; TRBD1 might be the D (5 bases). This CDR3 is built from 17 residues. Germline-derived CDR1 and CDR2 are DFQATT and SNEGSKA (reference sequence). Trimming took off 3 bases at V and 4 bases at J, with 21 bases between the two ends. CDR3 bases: TGCAGTGCTAGGGGGCCCCTTTTAAGGGGAGGTAATGAAAAACTGTTTTTT. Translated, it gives CSARGPLLRGGNEKLFF.

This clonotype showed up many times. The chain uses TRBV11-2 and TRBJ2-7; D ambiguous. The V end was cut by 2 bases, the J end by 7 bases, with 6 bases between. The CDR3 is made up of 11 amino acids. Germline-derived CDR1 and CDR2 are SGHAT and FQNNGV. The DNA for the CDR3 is TGTGCCAGCAGCTTAATCGGGGAGCAGTACTTC. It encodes CASSLIGEQYF.

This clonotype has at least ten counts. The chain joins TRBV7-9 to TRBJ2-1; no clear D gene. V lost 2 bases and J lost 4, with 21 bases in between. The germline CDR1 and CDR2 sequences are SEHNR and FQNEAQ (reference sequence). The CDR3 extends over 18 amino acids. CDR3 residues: CASSLTFLLVAEYNEQFF. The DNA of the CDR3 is TGTGCCAGCAGCTTAACTTTTCTATTAGTGGCGGAATACAATGAGCAGTTCTTC.

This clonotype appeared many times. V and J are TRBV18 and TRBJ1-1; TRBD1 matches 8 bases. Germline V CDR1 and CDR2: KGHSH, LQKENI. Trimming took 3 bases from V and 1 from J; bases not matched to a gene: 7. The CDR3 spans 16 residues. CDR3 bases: TGTGCCAGCTCACCGGGGACAGGCGGGACGAACACTGAAGCTTTCTTT. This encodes CASSPGTGGTNTEAFF.

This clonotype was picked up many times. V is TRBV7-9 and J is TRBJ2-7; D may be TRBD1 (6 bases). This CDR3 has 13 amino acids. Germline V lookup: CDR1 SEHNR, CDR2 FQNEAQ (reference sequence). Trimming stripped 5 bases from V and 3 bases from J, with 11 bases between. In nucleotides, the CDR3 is TGTGCCAGCAGCCCCTGGGACATCTACGAGCAGTACTTC. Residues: CASSPWDIYEQYF. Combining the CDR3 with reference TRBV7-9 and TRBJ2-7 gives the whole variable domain DTGVSQNPRHKITKRGQNVTFRCDPISEHNRLYWYRQTLGQGPEFLTYFQNEAQLEKSRLLSDRFSAERPKGSFSTLEIQRTEQGDSAMYLCASSPWDIYEQYFGPGTRLTVT.

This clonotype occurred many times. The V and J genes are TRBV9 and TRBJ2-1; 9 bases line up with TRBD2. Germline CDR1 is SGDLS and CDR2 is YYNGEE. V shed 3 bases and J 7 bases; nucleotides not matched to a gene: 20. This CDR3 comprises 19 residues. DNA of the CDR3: TGTGCCAGCAGCGACGGGCGGAGCGGGAGGTTGCCTCTTGGAAATGAGCAGTTCTTC. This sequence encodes CASSDGRSGRLPLGNEQFF. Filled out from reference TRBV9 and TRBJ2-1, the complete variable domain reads DSGVTQTPKHLITATGQRVTLRCSPRSGDLSVYWYQQSLDQGLQFLIQYYNGEERAKGNILERFSAQQFPDLHSELNLSSLELGDSALYFCASSDGRSGRLPLGNEQFFGPGTRLTVL.

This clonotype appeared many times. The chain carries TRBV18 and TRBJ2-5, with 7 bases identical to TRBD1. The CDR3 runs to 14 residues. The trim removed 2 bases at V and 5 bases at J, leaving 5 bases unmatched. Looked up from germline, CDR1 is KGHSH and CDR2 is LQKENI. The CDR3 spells CASSPGVRGETQYF. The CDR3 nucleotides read TGTGCCAGCTCACCAGGCGTCAGGGGGGAGACCCAGTACTTC.

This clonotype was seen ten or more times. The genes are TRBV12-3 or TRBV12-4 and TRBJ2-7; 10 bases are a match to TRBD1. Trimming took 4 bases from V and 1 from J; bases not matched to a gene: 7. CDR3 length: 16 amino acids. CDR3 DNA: TGTGCCAGCAGTTATCAGGTGGGACAGGGGTCCTACGAGCAGTACTTC. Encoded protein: CASSYQVGQGSYEQYF.

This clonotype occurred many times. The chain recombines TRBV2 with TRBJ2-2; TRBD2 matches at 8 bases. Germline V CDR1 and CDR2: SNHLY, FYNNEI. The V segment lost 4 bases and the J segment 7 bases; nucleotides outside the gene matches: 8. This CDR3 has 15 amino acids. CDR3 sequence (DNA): TGTGCCAGCAGTGCCGGGACTAGTACGATCGGGGAGCTGTTTTTT. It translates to CASSAGTSTIGELFF.